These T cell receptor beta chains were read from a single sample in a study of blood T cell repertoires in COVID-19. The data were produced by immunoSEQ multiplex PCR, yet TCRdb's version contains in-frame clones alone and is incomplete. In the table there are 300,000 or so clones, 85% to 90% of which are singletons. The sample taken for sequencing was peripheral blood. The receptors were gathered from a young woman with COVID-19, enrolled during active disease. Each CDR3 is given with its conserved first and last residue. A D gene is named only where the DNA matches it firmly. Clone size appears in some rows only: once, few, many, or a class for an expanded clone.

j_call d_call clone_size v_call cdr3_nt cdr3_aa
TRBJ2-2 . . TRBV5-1 TGCGCCAGCAGTGCGGCGGGGCCGAACACCGGGGAGCTGTTTTTT CASSAAGPNTGELFF
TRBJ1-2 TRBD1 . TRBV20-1 TGCAGTGCTAGTAATCGGCAGGGGGCGTTCGGCTACACCTTC CSASNRQGAFGYTF
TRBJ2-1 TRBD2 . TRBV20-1 TGCAGTGCTAGTAGCGGGAGGTGGGATGAGCAGTTCTTC CSASSGRWDEQFF
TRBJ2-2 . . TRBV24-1 TGTGCCACCAGTGGGGGAGTGCTTGAGGGCGGGGAGCTGTTTTTT CATSGGVLEGGELFF
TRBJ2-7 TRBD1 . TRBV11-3 TGTGCCAGCAGCCCCGAGGGCGCCGGGACAGGGGGCTACGAGCAGTACTTC CASSPEGAGTGGYEQYF
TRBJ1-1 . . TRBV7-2 TGTGCCAGCAGCGATGTATTGGGGGGTGGCACTGAAGCTTTCTTT CASSDVLGGGTEAFF
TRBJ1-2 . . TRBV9 TGTGCCAGCAGCCCCCCACAGGGATCTGGCTACACCTTC CASSPPQGSGYTF
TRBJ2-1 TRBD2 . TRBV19 TGTGCCAGTACTCCGATGGGACTAGCGGGAGGGGTTGGTGAGCAGTTCTTC CASTPMGLAGGVGEQFF
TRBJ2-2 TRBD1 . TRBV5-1 TGCGCCAGCAGCTTGACAGGGGTCGCCACCGGGGAGCTGTTTTTT CASSLTGVATGELFF
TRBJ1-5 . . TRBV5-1 TGCGCCAGCAGCTTGGGAACGGGGAGCAATCAGCCCCAGCATTTT CASSLGTGSNQPQHF
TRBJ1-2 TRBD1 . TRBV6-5 TGTGCCAGCAGTACACAGGGGATTGGCTACACCTTC CASSTQGIGYTF
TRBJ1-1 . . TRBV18 TGTGCCAGCTCACCAATAACGAGGGACACTGAAGCTTTCTTT CASSPITRDTEAFF
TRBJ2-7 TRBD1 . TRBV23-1 TGCGCCAGCAGTCAACCAGACAGGGGGCGCCGAGAGCAGTACTTC CASSQPDRGRREQYF
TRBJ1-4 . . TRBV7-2 TGTGCCAGCAGCTTTTCCGGGGCAACTAATGAAAAACTGTTTTTT CASSFSGATNEKLFF
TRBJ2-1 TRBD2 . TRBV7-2 TGTGCCAGCAGTCTCTACGGGACTAGCGGGACCAATGAGCAGTTCTTC CASSLYGTSGTNEQFF
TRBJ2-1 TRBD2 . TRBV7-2 TGTGCCAGCAGCTTCGTGCTAGCGGGGTACAATGAGCAGTTCTTC CASSFVLAGYNEQFF
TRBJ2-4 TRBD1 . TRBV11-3 TGTGCCAGCAGCTTAGGGGGGACAGGGGGATCGGACATTCAGTACTTC CASSLGGTGGSDIQYF
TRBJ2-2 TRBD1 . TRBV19 TGTGCCAGTAGTCTTGGGAGGACAGGGTGGGGAACCGGGGAGCTGTTTTTT CASSLGRTGWGTGELFF
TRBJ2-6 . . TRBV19 TGTGCCAGTAGTAAGGACAGTCGGGCTGGGGCCAACGTCCTGACTTTC CASSKDSRAGANVLTF
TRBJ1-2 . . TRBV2 TGTGCCAGCAGTGAAGCGGCAATTCCCTATGGCTACACCTTC CASSEAAIPYGYTF
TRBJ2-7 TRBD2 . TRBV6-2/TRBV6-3 TGTGCCAGCAGTCAGCAACCGGGGGGGGAGCAGTACTTC CASSQQPGGEQYF
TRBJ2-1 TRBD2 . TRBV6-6 TGTGCCAGCAGCCGCCCCATCCCCCTAGCGGGAGGCCCCAGCTCCTACAATGAGCAGTTCTTC CASSRPIPLAGGPSSYNEQFF
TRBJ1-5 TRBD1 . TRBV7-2 TGTGCCAGCAGCTTAGACAGGGGGATCGTACAGCCCCAGCATTTT CASSLDRGIVQPQHF
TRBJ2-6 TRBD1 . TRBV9 TGTGCCAGCAGCCCCAGAGGTGGGACAGGGTCCTCTGGGGCCAACGTCCTGACTTTC CASSPRGGTGSSGANVLTF
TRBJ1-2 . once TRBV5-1 TGCGCCAGCAGCCCTTGGCAGGGCCCCGGTGGGGACACCTTC CASSPWQGPGGDTF
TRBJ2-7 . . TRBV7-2 TGTGCCAGCAGCTCAGGAGGATCCAACTACGAGCAGTACTTC CASSSGGSNYEQYF
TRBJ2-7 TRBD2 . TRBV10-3 TGTGCCATCAGTGTCGGACTAGCGGGATCCTACGAGCAGTACTTC CAISVGLAGSYEQYF
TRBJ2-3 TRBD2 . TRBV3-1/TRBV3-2 TGTGCCAGCAGCCAAACCGGGACTAGCGGGAGGCGCGCAGATACGCAGTATTTT CASSQTGTSGRRADTQYF
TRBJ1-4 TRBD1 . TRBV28 TGTGCCAGCGTGGCCGGGACAGGGGGTGAAAAACTGTTTTTT CASVAGTGGEKLFF
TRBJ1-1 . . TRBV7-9 TGTGCCAGCAGCTTAGACAGCATGAACACTGAAGCTTTCTTT CASSLDSMNTEAFF
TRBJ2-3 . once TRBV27 TGTGCCAGCAGTTTATCGTTACAGAACACAGATACGCAGTATTTT CASSLSLQNTDTQYF
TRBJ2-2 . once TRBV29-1 TGCAGCGTTGTTCGACAGGGGAGGGACGGGGAGCTGTTTTTT CSVVRQGRDGELFF
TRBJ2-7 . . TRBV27 TGTGCCAGCAGTTCCCCCGGGGGCGGGAGCCCCTACGAGCAGTACTTC CASSSPGGGSPYEQYF
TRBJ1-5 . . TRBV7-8 TGTGCCAGCAGCTTAGTTGACGGAGGCCAGCCCCAGCATTTT CASSLVDGGQPQHF
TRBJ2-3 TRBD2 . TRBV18 TGTGCCAGCTCACCAATCGCGGGAGGGTCCACAGATACGCAGTATTTT CASSPIAGGSTDTQYF
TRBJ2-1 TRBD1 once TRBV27 TGTGCCAGCAGCTGGGGGACAGGCTACAATGAGCAGTTCTTC CASSWGTGYNEQFF
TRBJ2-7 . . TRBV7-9 TGTGCCAGCAGCACCCGCGTAGGCGACAACGAGCAGTACTTC CASSTRVGDNEQYF
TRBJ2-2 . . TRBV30 TGTGCCTGGATAAAGAAGGGGTGGTTAGTGCGGGGTAACACCGGGGAGCTGTTTTTT CAWIKKGWLVRGNTGELFF
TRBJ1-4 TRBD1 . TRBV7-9 TGTGCCAGCAGCTTAGCCGCGACAGGGGTCCTGTTTTTT CASSLAATGVLFF
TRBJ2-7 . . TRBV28 TGTGCCAGCAGTTTACTCAGGGGCTACGAGCAGTACTTC CASSLLRGYEQYF
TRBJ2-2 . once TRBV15 TGTGCCACCAGCAGAGACAGATACACCGGGGAGCTGTTTTTT CATSRDRYTGELFF
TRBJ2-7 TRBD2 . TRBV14 TGTGCCAGCAGCCTTCCGGGACTAGCGGGAGTCTACGAGCAGTACTTC CASSLPGLAGVYEQYF
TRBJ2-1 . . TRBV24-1 TGTGCCACCAGTGATTTTACCGGGTACAATGAGCAGTTCTTC CATSDFTGYNEQFF
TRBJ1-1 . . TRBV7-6 TGTGCCAGCAGCTCCCATGGAGGGAGAGCCCACACTGAAGCTTTCTTT CASSSHGGRAHTEAFF
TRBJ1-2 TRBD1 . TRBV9 TGTGCCAGCAGCGGATCGACAGGGCAAGGCTACACCTTC CASSGSTGQGYTF
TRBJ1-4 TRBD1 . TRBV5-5 TGTGCCAGCAGCTTGGTGGCCGGGACAGGGAGTGAAAAACTGTTTTTT CASSLVAGTGSEKLFF
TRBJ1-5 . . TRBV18 TGTGCCAGCTCACTTCTCGGGACGGGGGAGGATCAGCCCCAGCATTTT CASSLLGTGEDQPQHF
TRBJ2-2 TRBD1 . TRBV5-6 TGTGCCAGCAGCCCGCTCCGGGACAGGTCAAACACCGGGGAGCTGTTTTTT CASSPLRDRSNTGELFF
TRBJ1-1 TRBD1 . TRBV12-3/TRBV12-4 TGTGCCAGCACTCACAGGGGATCAGCTTTCTTT CASTHRGSAFF
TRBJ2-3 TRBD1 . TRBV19 TGTGCCAGAACAGGGGGCGGAGATACGCAGTATTTT CARTGGGDTQYF
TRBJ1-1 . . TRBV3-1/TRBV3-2 TGTGCCAGCACCCTGAACAGAATGAACACTGAAGCTTTCTTT CASTLNRMNTEAFF
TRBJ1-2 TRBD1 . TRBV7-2 TGTGCCAGCAGCTCAGGGGACAGCTCACGTCATACCTATGGCTACACCTTC CASSSGDSSRHTYGYTF
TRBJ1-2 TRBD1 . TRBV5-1 TGCGCCAGCAGCTTGCAGGGGGGCTATGGCTACACCTTC CASSLQGGYGYTF
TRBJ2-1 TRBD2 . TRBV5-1 TGCGCCAGCAGCTTGTTTGGCGGGAGCTCCTACAATGAGCAGTTCTTC CASSLFGGSSYNEQFF
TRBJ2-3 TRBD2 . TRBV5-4 TGTGCCAGCAGCCTAGGGGCCCTAGCGGACACAGATACGCAGTATTTT CASSLGALADTDTQYF